One T cell receptor (beta chain) is described in this entry. CDR3 size: 15 residues. Unmatched junction bases numbered 9, after V lost 2 bases and J lost 8 bases. This entry is derived from a study of T-cell memory formation after mild COVID-19. Turning to the study itself: Largely, TCR clusters stayed within a single donor.

MiXCR, run by TCRdb on the 5' RACE reads, gives a single entry per CDR3 protein. The sample consists of just under 150,000 distinct CDR3 sequences, over 15% of them appearing once. The rearrangement links TRBV12-3 or TRBV12-4 to TRBJ1-5; 7 nucleotides line up with TRBD1. The sequenced material came from PBMCs or a T cell subset sorted from them (not recorded which). The TCR sequence derives from an adult woman who had mild COVID-19 (a few samples of this study predate the infection). Cell type and time point are not known. This chain's CDR3 is CASSLRSQGGEPQHF. CDR3 sequence (DNA): TGTGCCAGCAGTTTAAGGTCTCAGGGGGGTGAGCCCCAGCATTTT.